This T cell receptor (beta chain) was sequenced in a study of T-cell reconstitution after alpha-beta-depleted transplantation in children. Germline lookup yields CDR1 SGDLS and CDR2 YYNGEE. The CDR3 extends over 14 amino acids. Trimming removed 0 bases at V and 3 bases at J, with 8 bases between. TCRbeta library construction was performed incorporating unique molecular identifiers. TCRdb fed the PCR reads into MiXCR, producing one record per CDR3 protein. The table shows about 610,000 distinct CDR3 sequences, with about 10% occurring only once. The origin of this receptor is a human donor who donated a stem cell graft to a child with acute myeloid leukemia. Sequencing used PBMCs from the stem cell graft donor, obtained from the stem cell graft. This chain connects TRBV9 to TRBJ2-3; D unclear. CDR3 coding DNA: TGTGCCAGCAGCGTAGCTCACCGGACAGATACGCAGTATTTT. Its translation is CASSVAHRTDTQYF.